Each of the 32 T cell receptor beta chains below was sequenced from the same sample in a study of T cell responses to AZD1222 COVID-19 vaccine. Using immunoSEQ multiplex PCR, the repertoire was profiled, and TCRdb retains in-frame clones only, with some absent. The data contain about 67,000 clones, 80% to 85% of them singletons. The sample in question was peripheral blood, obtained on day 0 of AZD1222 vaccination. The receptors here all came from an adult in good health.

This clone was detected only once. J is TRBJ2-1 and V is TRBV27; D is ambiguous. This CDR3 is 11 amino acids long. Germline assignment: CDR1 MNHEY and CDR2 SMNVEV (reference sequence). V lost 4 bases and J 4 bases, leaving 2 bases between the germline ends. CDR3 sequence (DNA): TGTGCCAGCAGTTGGTACAATGAGCAGTTCTTC. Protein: CASSWYNEQFF.

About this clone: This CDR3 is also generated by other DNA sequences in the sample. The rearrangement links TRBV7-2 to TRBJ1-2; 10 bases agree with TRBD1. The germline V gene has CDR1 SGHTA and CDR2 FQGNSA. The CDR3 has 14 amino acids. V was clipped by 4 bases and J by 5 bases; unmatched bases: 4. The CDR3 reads CASSSDRGPYGYTF. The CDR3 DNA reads TGTGCCAGCAGCTCCGACAGGGGGCCATATGGCTACACCTTC.

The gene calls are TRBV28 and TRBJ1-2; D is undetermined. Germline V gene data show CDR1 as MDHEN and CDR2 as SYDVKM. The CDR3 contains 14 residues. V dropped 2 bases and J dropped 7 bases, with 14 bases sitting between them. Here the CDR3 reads CASSLPLQAGGYTF. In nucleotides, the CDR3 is TGTGCCAGCAGTTTACCCTTGCAGGCGGGTGGCTACACCTTC.

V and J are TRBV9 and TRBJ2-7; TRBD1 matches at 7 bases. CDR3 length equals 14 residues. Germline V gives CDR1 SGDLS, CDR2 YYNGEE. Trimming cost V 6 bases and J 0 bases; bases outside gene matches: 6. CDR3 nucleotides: TGTGCCAGCAACTCAGGGGACAGCTCCTACGAGCAGTACTTC. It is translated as CASNSGDSSYEQYF.

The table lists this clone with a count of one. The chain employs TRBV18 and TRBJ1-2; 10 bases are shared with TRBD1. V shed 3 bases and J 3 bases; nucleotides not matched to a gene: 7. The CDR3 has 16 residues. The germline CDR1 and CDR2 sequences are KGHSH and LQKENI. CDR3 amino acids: CASSPPSGQGYYGYTF. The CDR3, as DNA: TGTGCCAGCTCACCCCCGTCGGGACAGGGGTACTATGGCTACACCTTC.

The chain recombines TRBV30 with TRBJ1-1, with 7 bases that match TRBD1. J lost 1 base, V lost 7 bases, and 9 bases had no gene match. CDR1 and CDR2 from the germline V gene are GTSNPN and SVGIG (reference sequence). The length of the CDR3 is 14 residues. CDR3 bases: TGTGCCTTAAGGGGACAGACTAAGAACACTGAAGCTTTCTTT. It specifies CALRGQTKNTEAFF.

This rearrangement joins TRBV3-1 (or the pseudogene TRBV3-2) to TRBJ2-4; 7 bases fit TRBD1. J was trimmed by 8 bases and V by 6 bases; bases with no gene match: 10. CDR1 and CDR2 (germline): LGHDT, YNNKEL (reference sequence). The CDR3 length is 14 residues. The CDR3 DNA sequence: TGTGCCAGCAGTCAACAGGGGCTTTTTTACATTCAGTACTTC. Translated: CASSQQGLFYIQYF.

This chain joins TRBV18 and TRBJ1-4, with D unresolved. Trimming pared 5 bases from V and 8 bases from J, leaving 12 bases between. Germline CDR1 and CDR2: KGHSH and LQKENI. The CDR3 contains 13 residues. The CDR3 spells CASSTASGEKLFF. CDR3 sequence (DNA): TGTGCCAGCTCAACGGCCAGCGGCGAAAAACTGTTTTTT. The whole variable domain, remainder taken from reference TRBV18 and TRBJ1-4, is NAGVMQNPRHLVRRRGQEARLRCSPMKGHSHVYWYRQLPEEGLKFMVYLQKENIIDESGMPKERFSAEFPKEGPSILRIQQVVRGDSAAYFCASSTASGEKLFFGSGTQLSVL.

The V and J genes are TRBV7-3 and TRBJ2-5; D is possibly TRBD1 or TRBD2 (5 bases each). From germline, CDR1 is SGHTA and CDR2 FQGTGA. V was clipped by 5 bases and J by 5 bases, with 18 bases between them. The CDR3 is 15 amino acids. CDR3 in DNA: TGTGCCAGCAGCCCGCTGGGGACGGCTGGGGAGACCCAGTACTTC. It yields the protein CASSPLGTAGETQYF.

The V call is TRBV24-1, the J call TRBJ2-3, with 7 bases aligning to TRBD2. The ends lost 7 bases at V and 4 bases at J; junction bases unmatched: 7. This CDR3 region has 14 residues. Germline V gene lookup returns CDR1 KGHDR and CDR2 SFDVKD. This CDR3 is CATSPRLAPDTQYF. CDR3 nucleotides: TGTGCCACCAGCCCGCGACTAGCCCCAGATACGCAGTATTTT.

The CDR3 protein is CSARVGTEAFF. For the CDR3, the DNA is TGCAGTGCTAGAGTGGGAACTGAAGCTTTCTTT. V gene TRBV20-1 combines with J gene TRBJ1-1; no clear D. This CDR3 spans 11 amino acids. The ends were cut back, 1 base at V and 5 bases at J, with 5 bases in the middle. Germline V gene sequence: CDR1 DFQATT, CDR2 SNEGSKA (reference sequence).

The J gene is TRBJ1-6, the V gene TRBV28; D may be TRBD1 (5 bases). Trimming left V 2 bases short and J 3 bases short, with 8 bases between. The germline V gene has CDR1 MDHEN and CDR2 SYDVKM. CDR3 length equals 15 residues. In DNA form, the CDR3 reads TGTGCCAGCAGTTTACAGGGTGGCTATAATTCACCCCTCCACTTT. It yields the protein CASSLQGGYNSPLHF.

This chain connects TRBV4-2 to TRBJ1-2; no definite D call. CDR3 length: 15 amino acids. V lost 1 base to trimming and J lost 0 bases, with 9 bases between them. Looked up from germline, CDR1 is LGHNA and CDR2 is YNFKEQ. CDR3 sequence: CASSQVSTANYGYTF. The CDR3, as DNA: TGTGCCAGCAGCCAAGTTTCAACAGCTAACTATGGCTACACCTTC.

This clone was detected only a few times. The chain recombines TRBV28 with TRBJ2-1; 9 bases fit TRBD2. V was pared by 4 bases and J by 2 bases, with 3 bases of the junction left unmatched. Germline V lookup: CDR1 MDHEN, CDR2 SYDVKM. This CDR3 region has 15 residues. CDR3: CASSWGGGAYNEQFF. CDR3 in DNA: TGTGCCAGCAGTTGGGGCGGGGGGGCCTACAATGAGCAGTTCTTC.

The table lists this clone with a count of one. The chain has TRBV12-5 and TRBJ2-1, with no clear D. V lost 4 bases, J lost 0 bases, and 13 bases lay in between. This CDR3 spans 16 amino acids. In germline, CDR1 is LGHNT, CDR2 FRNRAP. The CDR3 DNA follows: TGTGCTAGTGGTTCCGCCAGTTCGAGCTCCTACAATGAGCAGTTCTTC. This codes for CASGSASSSSYNEQFF.

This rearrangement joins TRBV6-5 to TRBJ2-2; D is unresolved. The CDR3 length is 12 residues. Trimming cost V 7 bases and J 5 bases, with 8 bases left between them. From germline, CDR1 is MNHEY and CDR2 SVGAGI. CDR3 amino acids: CASKFETGELFF. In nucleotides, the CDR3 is TGTGCCAGCAAGTTTGAGACCGGGGAGCTGTTTTTT.

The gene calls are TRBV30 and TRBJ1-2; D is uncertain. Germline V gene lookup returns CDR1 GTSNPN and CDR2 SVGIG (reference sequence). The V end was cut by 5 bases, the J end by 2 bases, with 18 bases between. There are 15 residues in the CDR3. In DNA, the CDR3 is TGTGCCTGGGGTGGTGGGAGCAGCCTAAACTATGGCTACACCTTC. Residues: CAWGGGSSLNYGYTF.

The CDR3 DNA reads TGTGCCAGCAGCAAGCGGGACCGGGGGGCCAATGAGCAGTTCTTC. It codes for CASSKRDRGANEQFF. This chain links TRBV13 with TRBJ2-1; D possibly corresponds to TRBD2 (7 bases). Per germline, CDR1 PRHDT and CDR2 FYEKMQ (reference sequence). V lost 5 bases and J lost 6, with 17 bases in between. The CDR3 totals 15 residues.

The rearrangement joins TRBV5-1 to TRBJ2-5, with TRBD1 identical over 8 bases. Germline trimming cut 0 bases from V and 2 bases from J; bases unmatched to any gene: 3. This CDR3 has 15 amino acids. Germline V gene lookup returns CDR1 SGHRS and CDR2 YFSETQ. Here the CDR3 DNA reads TGCGCCAGCAGCTTGGGACAGGGGTCGCAAGAGACCCAGTACTTC. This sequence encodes CASSLGQGSQETQYF.

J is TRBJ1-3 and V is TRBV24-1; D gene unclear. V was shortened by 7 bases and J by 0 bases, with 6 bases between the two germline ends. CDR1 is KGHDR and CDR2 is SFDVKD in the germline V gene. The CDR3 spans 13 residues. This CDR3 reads CATSETSGNTIYF. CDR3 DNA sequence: TGTGCCACCAGCGAGACCTCTGGAAACACCATATATTTT.

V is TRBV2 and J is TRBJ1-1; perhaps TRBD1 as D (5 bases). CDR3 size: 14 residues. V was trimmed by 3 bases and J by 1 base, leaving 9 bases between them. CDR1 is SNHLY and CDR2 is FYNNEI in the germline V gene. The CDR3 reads CASSDRQGNTEAFF. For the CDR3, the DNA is TGTGCCAGCAGTGATAGGCAGGGGAACACTGAAGCTTTCTTT.

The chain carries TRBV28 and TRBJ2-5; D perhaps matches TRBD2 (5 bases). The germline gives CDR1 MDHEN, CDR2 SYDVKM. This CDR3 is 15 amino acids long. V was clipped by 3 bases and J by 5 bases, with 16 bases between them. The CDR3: CASSFPDGVQETQYF. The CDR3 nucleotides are TGTGCCAGCAGTTTTCCGGACGGGGTCCAGGAGACCCAGTACTTC. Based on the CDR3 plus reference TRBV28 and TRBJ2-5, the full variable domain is DVKVTQSSRYLVKRTGEKVFLECVQDMDHENMFWYRQDPGLGLRLIYFSYDVKMKEKGDIPEGYSVSREKKERFSLILESASTNQTSMYLCASSFPDGVQETQYFGPGTRLLVL.

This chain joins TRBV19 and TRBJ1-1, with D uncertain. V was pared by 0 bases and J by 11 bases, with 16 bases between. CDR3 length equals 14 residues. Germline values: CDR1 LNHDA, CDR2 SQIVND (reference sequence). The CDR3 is CASSIDRPPRNAFF. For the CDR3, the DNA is TGTGCCAGTAGTATAGATCGGCCCCCAAGGAATGCTTTCTTT. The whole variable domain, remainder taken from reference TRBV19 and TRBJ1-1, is DGGITQSPKYLFRKEGQNVTLSCEQNLNHDAMYWYRQDPGQGLRLIYYSQIVNDFQKGDIAEGYSVSREKKESFPLTVTSAQKNPTAFYLCASSIDRPPRNAFFGQGTRLTVV.

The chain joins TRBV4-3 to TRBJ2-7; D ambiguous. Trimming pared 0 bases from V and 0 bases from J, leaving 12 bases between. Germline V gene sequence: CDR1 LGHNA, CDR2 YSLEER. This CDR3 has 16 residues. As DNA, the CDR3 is TGCGCCAGCAGCCAAGATCTGGGCGGAACCTCCTACGAGCAGTACTTC. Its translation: CASSQDLGGTSYEQYF.

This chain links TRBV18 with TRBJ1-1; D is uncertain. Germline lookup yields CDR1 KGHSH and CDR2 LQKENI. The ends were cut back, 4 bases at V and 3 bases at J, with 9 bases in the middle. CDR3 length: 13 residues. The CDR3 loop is CASSQDGYTEAFF. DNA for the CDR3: TGTGCCAGCTCACAGGACGGGTACACTGAAGCTTTCTTT.

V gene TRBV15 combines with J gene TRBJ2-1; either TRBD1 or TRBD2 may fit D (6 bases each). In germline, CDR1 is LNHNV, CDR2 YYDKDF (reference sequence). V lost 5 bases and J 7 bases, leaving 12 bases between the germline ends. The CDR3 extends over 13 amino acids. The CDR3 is CATSEGGGNEQFF. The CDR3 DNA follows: TGTGCCACCAGCGAGGGGGGCGGGAATGAGCAGTTCTTC.

CDR3 sequence (DNA): TGCGCCAGCAGTCTGGAGTCTGGAAACTATGGCTACACCTTC. It codes for CASSLESGNYGYTF. The chain combines TRBV5-1 with TRBJ1-2; D not resolved. V shed 5 bases and J shed 2 bases, with 13 bases lying between them. Germline V gives CDR1 SGHRS, CDR2 YFSETQ. This CDR3 has 14 residues.

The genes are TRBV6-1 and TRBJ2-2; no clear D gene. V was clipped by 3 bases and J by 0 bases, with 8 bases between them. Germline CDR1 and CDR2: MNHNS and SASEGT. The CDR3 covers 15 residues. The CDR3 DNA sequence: TGTGCCAGCAGTGATTGGCTAGCGAACACCGGGGAGCTGTTTTTT. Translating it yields CASSDWLANTGELFF.

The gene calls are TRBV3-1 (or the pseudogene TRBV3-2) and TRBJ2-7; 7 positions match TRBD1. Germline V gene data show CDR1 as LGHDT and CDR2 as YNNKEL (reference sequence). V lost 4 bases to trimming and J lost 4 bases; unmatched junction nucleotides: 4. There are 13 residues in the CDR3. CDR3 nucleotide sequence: TGTGCCAGCAGCCGGACAGGTGTATACGAGCAGTACTTC. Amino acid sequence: CASSRTGVYEQYF.

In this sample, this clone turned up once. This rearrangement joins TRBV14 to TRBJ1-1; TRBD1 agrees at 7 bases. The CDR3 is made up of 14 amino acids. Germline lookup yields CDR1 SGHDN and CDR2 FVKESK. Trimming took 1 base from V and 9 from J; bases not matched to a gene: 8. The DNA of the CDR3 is TGTGCCAGCAGCCAAGTCCGAGCACAGGGGAAAGCTTTCTTT. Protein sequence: CASSQVRAQGKAFF.

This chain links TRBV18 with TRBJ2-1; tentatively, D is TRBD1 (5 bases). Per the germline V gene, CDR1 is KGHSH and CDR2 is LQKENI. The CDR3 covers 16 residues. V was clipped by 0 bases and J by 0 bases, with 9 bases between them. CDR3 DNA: TGTGCCAGCTCACCACCGGGGCCGAGCTCCTACAATGAGCAGTTCTTC. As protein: CASSPPGPSSYNEQFF.

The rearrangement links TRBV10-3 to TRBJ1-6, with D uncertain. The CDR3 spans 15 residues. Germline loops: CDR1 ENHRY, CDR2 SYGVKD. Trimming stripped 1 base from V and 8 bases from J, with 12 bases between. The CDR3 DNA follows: TGTGCCATCAGTGAGTGGGGTCGAGGTGATTCACCCCTCCACTTT. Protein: CAISEWGRGDSPLHF.